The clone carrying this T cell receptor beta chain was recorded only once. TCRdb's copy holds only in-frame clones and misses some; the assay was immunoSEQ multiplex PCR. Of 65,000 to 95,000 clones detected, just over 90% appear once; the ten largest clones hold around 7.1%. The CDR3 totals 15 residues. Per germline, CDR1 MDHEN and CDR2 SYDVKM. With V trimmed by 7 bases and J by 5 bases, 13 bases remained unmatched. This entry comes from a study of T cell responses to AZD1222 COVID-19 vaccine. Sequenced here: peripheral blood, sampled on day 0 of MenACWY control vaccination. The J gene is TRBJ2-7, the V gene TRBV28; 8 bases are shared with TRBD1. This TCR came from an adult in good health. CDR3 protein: CASNPPGRGLHEQYF. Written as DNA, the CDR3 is TGTGCCAGCAACCCTCCGGGCAGGGGGCTCCACGAGCAGTACTTC.